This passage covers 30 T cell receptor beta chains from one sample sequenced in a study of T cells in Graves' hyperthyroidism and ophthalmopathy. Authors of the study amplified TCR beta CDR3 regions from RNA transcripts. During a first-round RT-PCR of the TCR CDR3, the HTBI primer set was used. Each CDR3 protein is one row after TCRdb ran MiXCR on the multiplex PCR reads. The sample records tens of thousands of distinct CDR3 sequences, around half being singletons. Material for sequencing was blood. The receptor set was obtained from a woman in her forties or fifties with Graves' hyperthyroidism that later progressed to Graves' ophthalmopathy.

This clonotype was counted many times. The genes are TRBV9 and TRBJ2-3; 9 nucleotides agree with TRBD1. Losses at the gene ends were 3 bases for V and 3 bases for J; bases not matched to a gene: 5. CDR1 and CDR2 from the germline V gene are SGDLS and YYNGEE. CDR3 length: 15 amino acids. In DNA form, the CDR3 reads TGTGCCAGCAGCGAACAGGGGGCGGGAACAGATACGCAGTATTTT. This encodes CASSEQGAGTDTQYF.

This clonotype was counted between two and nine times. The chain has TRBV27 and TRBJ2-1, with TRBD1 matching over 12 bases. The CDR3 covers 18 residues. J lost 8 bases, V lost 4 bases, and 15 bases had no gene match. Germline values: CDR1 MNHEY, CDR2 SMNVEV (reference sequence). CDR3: CASSSPGQGAGYGDEQFF. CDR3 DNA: TGTGCCAGCAGTTCACCGGGACAGGGGGCCGGATATGGGGATGAGCAGTTCTTC.

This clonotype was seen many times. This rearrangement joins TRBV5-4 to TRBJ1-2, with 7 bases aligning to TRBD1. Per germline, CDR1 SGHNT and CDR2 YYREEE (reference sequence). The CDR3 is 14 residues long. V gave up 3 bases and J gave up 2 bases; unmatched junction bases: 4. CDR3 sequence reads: CASSSGQFNYGYTF. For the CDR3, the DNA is TGTGCCAGCAGCTCGGGACAGTTCAACTATGGCTACACCTTC. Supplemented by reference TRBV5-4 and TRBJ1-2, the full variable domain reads ETGVTQSPTHLIKTRGQQVTLRCSSQSGHNTVSWYQQALGQGPQFIFQYYREEENGRGNFPPRFSGLQFPNYSSELNVNALELDDSALYLCASSSGQFNYGYTFGSGTRLTVV.

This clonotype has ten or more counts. CDR3 sequence (DNA): TGTGCCAGCGGGAAAAACGTCTACGAGCAGTACTTC. Translated, it gives CASGKNVYEQYF. The rearrangement joins TRBV11-2 to TRBJ2-7; D remains unclear. CDR1 and CDR2 (germline): SGHAT, FQNNGV. The CDR3 has 12 residues. The V end was cut by 8 bases, the J end by 3 bases, with 11 bases between.

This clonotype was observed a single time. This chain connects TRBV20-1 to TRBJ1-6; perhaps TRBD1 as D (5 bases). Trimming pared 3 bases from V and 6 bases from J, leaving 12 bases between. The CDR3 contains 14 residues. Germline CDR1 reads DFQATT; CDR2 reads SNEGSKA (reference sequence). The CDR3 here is CSASRGLANSPLHF. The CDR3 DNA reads TGCAGTGCTAGTAGGGGCTTGGCTAATTCACCCCTCCACTTT.

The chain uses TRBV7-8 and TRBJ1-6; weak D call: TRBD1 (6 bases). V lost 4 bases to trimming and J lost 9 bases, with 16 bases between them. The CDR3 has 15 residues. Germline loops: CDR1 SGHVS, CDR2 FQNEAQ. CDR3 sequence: CASSYESGGSSPLHF. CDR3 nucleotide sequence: TGTGCCAGCAGCTATGAGTCGGGGGGCAGTTCACCCCTCCACTTT.

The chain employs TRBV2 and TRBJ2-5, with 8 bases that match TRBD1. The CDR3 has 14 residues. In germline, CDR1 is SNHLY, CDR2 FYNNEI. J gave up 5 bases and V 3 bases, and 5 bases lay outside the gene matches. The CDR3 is CASSERQGRETQYF. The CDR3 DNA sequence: TGTGCCAGCAGTGAGCGACAGGGGCGCGAGACCCAGTACTTC.

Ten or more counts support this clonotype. DNA for the CDR3: TGTGCCAGCAGTATTGGTAGCGGGTCTCACAATGAGCAGTTCTTC. This translates into CASSIGSGSHNEQFF. The chain combines TRBV5-5 with TRBJ2-1, with TRBD2 matching over 7 bases. CDR1 and CDR2 from the germline V gene are SGHKS and YYEKEE (reference sequence). V trimming: 5 bases; J trimming: 5 bases; junction bases outside the gene matches: 10. This CDR3 is built from 15 residues.

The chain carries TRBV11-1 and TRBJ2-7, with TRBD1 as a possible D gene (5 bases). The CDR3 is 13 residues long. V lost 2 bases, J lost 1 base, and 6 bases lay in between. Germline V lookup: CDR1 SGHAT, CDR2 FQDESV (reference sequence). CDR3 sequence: CASSLQGSYEQYF. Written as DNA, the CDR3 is TGTGCCAGCAGCTTACAGGGATCCTACGAGCAGTACTTC.

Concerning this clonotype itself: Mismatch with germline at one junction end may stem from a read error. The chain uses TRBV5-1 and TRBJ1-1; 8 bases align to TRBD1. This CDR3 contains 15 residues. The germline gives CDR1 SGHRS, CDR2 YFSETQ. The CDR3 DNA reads TGCGTCAGCAGCTCAACGACAGGGGCTATTACTGAAGCTTTCTTT. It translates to CVSSSTTGAITEAFF.

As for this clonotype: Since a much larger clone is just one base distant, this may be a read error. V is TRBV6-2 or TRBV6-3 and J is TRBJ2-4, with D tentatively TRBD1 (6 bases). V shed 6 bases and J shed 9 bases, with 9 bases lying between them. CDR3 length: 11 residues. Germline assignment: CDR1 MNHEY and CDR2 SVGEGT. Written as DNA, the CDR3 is TGTGCCAGCAGACTAGGGGGCATTCAGTACTTC. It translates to CASRLGGIQYF.

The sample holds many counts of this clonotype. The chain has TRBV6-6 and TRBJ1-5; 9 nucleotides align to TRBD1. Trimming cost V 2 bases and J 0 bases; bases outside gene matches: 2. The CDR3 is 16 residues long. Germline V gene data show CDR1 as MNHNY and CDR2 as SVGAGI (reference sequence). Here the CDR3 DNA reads TGTGCCAGCAGTTACCGGACAGGGGCTAGCAATCAGCCCCAGCATTTT. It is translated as CASSYRTGASNQPQHF.

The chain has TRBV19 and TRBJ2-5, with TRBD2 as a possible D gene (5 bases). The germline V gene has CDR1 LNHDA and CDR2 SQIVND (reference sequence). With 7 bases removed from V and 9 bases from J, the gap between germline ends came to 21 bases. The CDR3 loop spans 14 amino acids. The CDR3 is CASTLVGGYQPQYF. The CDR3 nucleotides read TGTGCCAGTACCCTTGTAGGAGGATATCAGCCCCAGTACTTC. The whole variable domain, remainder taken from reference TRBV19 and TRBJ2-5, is DGGITQSPKYLFRKEGQNVTLSCEQNLNHDAMYWYRQDPGQGLRLIYYSQIVNDFQKGDIAEGYSVSREKKESFPLTVTSAQKNPTAFYLCASTLVGGYQPQYFGPGTRLLVL.

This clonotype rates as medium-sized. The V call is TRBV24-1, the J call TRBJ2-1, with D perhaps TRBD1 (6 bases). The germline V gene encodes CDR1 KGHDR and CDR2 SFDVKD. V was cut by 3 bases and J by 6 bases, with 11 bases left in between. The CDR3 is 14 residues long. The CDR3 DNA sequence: TGTGCCACCAGTGATCACCGGGACATCAATGAGCAGTTCTTC. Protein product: CATSDHRDINEQFF.

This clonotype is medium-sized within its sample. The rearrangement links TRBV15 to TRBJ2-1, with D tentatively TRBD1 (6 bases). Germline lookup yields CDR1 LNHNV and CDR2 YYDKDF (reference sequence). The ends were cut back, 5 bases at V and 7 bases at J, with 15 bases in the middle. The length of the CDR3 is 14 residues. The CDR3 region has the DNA TGTGCCACCAGCTCTCAAGACAGGTGGAATGAGCAGTTCTTC. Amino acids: CATSSQDRWNEQFF.

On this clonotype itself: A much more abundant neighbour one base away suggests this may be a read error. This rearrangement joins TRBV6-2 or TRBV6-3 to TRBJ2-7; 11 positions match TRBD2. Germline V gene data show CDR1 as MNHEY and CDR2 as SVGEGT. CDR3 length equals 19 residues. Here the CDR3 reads CASSYRVGTSGYKTYEQCF. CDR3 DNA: TGTGCCAGCAGTTACAGGGTGGGGACTAGCGGATATAAAACATACGAGCAGTGCTTC.

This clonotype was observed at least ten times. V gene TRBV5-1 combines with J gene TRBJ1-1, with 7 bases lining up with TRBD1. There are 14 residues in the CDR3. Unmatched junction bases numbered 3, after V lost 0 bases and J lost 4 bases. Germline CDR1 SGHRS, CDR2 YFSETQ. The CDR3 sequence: CASSLAAGGTEAFF. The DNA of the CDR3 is TGCGCCAGCAGCTTGGCGGCAGGGGGCACTGAAGCTTTCTTT.

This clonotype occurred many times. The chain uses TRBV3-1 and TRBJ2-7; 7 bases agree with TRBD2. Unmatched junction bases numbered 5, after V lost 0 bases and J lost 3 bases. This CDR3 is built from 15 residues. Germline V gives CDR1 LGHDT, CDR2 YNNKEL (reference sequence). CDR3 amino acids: CASSQDASGVYEQYF. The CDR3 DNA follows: TGTGCCAGCAGCCAAGATGCGAGCGGGGTCTACGAGCAGTACTTC.

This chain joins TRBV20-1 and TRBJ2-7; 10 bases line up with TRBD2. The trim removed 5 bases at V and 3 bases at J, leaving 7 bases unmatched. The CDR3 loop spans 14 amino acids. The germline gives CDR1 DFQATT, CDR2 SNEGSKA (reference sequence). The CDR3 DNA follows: TGCAGTGCTGGCCGAGGGACTAGCGTCTACGAGCAGTACTTC. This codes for CSAGRGTSVYEQYF.

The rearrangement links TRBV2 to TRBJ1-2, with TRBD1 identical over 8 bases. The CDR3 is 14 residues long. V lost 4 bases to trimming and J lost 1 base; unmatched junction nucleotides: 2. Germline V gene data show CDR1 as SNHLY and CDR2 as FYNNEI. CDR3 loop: CASSGDRGNYGYTF. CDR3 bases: TGTGCCAGCAGTGGAGACAGGGGTAACTATGGCTACACCTTC.

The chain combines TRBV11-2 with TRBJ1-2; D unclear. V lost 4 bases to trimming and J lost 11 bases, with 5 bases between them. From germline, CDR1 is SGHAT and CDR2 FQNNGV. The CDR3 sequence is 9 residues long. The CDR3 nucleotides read TGTGCCAGCAGCTCGGCTTACACCTTC. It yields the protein CASSSAYTF.

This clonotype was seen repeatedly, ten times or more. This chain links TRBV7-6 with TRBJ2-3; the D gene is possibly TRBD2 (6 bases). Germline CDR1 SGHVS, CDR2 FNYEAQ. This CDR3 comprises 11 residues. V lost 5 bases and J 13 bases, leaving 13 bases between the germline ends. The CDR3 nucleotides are TGTGCCAGCAGCCCGGGACTCAGGGAGTATTTT. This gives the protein CASSPGLREYF.

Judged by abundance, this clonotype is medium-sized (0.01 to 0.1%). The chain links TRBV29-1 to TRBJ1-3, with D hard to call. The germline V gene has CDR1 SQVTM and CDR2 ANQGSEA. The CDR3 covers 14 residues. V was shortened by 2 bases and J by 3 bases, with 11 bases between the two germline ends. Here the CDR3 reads CSVELVGFGNTIYF. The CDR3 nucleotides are TGCAGCGTTGAACTGGTAGGGTTTGGAAACACCATATATTTT.

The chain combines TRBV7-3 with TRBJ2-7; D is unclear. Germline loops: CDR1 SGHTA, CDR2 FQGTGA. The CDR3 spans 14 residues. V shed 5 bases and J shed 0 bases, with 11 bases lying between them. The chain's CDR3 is CASSLNPSSYEQYF. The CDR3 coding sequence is TGTGCCAGCAGCCTAAATCCCAGCTCCTACGAGCAGTACTTC. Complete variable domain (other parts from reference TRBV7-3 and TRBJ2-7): GAGVSQTPSNKVTEKGKYVELRCDPISGHTALYWYRQSLGQGPEFLIYFQGTGAADDSGLPNDRFFAVRPEGSVSTLKIQRTERGDSAVYLCASSLNPSSYEQYFGPGTRLTVT.

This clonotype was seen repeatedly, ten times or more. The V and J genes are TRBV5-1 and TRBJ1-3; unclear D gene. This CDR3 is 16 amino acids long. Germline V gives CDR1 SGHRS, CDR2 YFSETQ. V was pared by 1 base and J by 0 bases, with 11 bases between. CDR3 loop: CASSLLGLISGNTIYF. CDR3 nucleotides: TGCGCCAGCAGCTTGCTGGGGTTGATCTCTGGAAACACCATATATTTT.

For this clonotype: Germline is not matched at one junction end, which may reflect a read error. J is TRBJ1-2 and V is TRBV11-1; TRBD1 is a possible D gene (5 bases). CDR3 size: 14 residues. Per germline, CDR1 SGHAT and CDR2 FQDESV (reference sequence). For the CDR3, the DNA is TGTGCCAGCAATTGGGACTCCACCTACTATGGCTACATCTTC. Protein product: CASNWDSTYYGYIF.

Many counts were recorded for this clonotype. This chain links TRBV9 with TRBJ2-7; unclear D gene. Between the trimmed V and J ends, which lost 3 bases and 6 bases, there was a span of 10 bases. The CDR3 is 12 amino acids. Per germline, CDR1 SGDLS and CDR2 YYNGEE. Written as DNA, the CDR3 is TGTGCCAGCAGCGCCCTAGGGTCCGAGCAGTACTTC. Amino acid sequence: CASSALGSEQYF.

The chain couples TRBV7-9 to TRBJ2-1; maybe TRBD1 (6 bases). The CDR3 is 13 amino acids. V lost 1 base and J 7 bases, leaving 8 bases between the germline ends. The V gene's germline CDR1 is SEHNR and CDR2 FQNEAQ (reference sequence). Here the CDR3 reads CASSLGQDNEQFF. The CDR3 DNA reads TGTGCCAGCAGCTTAGGACAGGATAATGAGCAGTTCTTC.

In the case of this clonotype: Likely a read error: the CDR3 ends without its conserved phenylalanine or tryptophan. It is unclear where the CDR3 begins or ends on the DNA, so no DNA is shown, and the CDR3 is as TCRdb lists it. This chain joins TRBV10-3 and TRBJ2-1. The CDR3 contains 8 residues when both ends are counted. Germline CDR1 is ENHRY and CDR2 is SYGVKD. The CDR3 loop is CAISELLS.

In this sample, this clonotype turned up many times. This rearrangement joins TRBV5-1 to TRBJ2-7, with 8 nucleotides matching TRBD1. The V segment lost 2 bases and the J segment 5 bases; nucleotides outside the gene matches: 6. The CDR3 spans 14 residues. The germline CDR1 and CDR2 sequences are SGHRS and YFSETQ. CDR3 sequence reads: CASSFGDRKNEQYF. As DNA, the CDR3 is TGCGCCAGCAGCTTTGGGGACAGGAAAAACGAGCAGTACTTC.